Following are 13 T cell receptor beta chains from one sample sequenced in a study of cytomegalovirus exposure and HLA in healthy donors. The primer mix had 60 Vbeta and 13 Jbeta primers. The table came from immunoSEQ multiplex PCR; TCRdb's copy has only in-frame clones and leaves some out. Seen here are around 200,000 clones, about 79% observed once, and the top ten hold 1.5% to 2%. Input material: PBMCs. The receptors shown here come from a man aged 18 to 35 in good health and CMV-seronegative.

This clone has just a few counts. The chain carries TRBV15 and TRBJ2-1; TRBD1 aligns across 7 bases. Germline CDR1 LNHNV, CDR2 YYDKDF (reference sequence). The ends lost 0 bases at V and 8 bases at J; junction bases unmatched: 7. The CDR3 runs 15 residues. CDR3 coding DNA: TGTGCCACCAGCAGAGATAGAGGACAGGTGCATGAGCAGTTCTTC. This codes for CATSRDRGQVHEQFF.

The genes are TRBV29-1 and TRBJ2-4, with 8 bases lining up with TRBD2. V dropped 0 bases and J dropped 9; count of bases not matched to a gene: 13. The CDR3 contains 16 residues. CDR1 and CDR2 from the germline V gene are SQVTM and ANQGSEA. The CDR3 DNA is TGCAGCGTTGAAGATCCGTACGCGCGGGGGGAAACCATTCAGTACTTC. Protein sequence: CSVEDPYARGETIQYF. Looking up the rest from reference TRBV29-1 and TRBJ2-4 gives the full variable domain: SAVISQKPSRDICQRGTSLTIQCQVDSQVTMMFWYRQQPGQSLTLIATANQGSEATYESGFVIDKFPISRPNLTFSTLTVSNMSPEDSSIYLCSVEDPYARGETIQYFGAGTRLSVL.

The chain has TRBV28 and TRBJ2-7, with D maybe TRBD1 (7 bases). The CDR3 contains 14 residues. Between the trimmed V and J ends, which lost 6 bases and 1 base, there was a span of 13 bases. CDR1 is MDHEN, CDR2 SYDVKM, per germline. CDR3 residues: CASSSQGGSYEQYF. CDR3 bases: TGTGCCAGCAGCAGCCAGGGGGGTTCCTACGAGCAGTACTTC.

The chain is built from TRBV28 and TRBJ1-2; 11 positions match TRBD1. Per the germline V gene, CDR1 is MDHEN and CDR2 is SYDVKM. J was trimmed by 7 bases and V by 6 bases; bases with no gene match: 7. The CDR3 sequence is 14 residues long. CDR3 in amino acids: CASSTGTGGPGYTF. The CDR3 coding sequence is TGTGCCAGCAGCACCGGGACAGGGGGTCCTGGCTACACCTTC.

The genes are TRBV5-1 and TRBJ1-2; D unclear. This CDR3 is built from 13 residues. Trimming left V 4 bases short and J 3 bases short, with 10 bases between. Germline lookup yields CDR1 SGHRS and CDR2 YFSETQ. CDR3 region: CASSPLGDYGYTF. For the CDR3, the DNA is TGCGCCAGCAGCCCGCTCGGGGACTATGGCTACACCTTC.

In nucleotides, the CDR3 is TGTGCCAGTAGTCCTAGACCGACGACAGGGGGAAATCCATTCGCCCAGTTCTTC. This gives the protein CASSPRPTTGGNPFAQFF. The chain couples TRBV19 to TRBJ2-1; 9 bases match TRBD1. The junction had 24 bases not matched to a gene; V was cut back by 5 bases and J by 13 bases. The CDR3 has 18 residues. CDR1 LNHDA and CDR2 SQIVND come from the germline V gene (reference sequence).

CDR3 bases: TGTGCCAGCAGCTGGGGGGGTAGTTGGGCCGAGCAGTACTTC. Its translation is CASSWGGSWAEQYF. The gene calls are TRBV13 and TRBJ2-7, with TRBD2 identical over 7 bases. CDR1 and CDR2 (germline): PRHDT, FYEKMQ (reference sequence). This CDR3 region has 14 residues. V trimming: 4 bases; J trimming: 6 bases; junction bases outside the gene matches: 9.

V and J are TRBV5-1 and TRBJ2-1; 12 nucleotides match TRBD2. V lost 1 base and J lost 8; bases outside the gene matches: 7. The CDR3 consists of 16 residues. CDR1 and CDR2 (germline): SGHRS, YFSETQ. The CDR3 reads CASSLSSLAGGDEQFF. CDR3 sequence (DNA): TGCGCCAGCAGCTTGAGTTCCCTAGCGGGAGGGGATGAGCAGTTCTTC.

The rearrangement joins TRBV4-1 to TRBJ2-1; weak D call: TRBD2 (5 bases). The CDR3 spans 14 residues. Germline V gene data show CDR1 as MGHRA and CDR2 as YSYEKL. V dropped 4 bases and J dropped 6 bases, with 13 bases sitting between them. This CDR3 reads CASSRERVRNEQFF. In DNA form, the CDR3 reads TGCGCCAGCAGCCGCGAGAGGGTCCGCAATGAGCAGTTCTTC.

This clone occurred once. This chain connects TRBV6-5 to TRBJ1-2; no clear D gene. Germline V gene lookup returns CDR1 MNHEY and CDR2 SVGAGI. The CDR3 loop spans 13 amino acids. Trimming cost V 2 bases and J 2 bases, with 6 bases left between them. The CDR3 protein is CASSYGPNYGYTF. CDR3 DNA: TGTGCCAGCAGTTACGGCCCCAACTATGGCTACACCTTC.

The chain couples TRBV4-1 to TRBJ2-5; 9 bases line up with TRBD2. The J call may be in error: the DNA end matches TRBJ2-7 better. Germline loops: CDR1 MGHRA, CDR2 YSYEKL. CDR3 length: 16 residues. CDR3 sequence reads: CASSQELSGGSYEQYF. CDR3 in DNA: TGCGCCAGCAGCCAAGAGCTTAGCGGGGGCTCCTACGAGCAGTACTTC.

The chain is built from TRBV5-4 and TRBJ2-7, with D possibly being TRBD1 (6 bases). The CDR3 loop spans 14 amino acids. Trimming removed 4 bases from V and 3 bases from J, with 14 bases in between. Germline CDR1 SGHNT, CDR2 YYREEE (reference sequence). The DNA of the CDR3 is TGTGCCAGCAGCCCGGTTGACAGGATCTACGAGCAGTACTTC. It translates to CASSPVDRIYEQYF.

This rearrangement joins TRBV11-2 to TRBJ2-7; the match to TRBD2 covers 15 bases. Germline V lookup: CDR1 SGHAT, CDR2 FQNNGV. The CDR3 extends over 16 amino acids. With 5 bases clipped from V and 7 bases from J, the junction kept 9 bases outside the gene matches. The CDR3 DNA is TGTGCCAGCAGCGCCGGGACTAGCGGGAGGTCGGGAGAGCAGTACTTC. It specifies CASSAGTSGRSGEQYF.